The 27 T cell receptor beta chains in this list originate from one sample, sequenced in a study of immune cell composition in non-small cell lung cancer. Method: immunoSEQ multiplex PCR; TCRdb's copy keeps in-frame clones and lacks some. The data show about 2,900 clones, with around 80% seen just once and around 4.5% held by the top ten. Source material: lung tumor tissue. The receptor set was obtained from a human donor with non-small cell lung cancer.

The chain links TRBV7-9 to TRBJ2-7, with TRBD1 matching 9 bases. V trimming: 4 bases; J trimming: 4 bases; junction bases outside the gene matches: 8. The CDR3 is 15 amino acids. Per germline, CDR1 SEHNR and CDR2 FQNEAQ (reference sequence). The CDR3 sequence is CASSYLQGAGYEQYF. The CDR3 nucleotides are TGTGCCAGCAGCTATCTACAGGGGGCAGGTTACGAGCAGTACTTC.

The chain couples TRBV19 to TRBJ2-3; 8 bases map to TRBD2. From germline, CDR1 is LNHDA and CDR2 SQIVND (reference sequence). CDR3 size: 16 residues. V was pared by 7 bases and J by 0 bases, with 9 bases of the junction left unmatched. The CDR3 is CASNRGGTLSTDTQYF. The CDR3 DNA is TGTGCCAGTAATCGGGGGGGTACACTAAGCACAGATACGCAGTATTTT.

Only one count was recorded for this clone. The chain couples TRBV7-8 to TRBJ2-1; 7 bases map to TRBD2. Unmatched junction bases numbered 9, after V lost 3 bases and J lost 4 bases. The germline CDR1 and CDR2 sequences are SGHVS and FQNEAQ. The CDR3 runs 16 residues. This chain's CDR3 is CASSFAALGGYNEQFF. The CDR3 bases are TGTGCCAGCAGCTTCGCCGCCCTCGGGGGGTACAATGAGCAGTTCTTC.

The CDR3 spells CASSLESGHGGGYTF. CDR3 in DNA: TGTGCCAGCAGCTTGGAATCAGGCCACGGTGGTGGCTACACCTTC. This chain links TRBV5-5 with TRBJ1-2, with D unclear. The germline gives CDR1 SGHKS, CDR2 YYEKEE (reference sequence). Trimming pared 0 bases from V and 7 bases from J, leaving 16 bases between. The CDR3 length is 15 residues.

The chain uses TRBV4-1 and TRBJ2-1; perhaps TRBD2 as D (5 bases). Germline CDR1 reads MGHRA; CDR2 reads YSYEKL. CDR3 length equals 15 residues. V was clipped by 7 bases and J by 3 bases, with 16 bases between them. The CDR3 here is CASNQDLVDYNEQFF. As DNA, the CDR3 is TGCGCCAGCAACCAGGACTTGGTCGACTACAATGAGCAGTTCTTC.

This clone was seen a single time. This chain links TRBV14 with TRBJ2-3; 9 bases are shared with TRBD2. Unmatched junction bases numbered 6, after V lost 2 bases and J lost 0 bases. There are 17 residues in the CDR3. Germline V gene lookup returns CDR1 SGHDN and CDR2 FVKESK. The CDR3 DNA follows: TGTGCCAGCAGCCAACCCCGCGGGGGGGCAAGCACAGATACGCAGTATTTT. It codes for CASSQPRGGASTDTQYF.

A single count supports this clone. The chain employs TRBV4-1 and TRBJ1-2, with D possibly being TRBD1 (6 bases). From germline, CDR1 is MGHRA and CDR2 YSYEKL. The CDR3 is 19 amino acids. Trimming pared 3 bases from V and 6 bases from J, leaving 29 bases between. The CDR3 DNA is TGCGCCAGCAGCCAGAGGGGGGCTCCCTATGGGGGGGCGCAAAATGGCTACACCTTC. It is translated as CASSQRGAPYGGAQNGYTF.

CDR3 residues: CASRIGQTTNEKLFF. The CDR3 DNA is TGTGCCAGCAGAATCGGACAGACAACTAATGAAAAACTGTTTTTT. The chain recombines TRBV5-8 with TRBJ1-4, with D possibly matching TRBD1 (6 bases). Germline V CDR1 and CDR2: SGHTS, YDEGEE. The CDR3 spans 15 residues. The ends were cut back, 5 bases at V and 0 bases at J, with 11 bases in the middle. Variable domain in full (rest from reference TRBV5-8 and TRBJ1-4): EAGVTQSPTHLIKTRGQQATLRCSPISGHTSVYWYQQALGLGLQFLLWYDEGEERNRGNFPPRFSGRQFPNYSSELNVNALELEDSALYLCASRIGQTTNEKLFFGSGTQLSVL.

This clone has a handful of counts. DNA for the CDR3: TGTGCCAGCAGCCTACGAGGGACTTACTACGAGCAGTACTTC. Translating it yields CASSLRGTYYEQYF. The rearrangement uses TRBV5-4 and TRBJ2-7, with D possibly TRBD2 on 6 matching bases. CDR3 length equals 14 residues. V was shortened by 4 bases and J by 3 bases, with 14 bases between the two germline ends. Germline V gives CDR1 SGHNT, CDR2 YYREEE (reference sequence).

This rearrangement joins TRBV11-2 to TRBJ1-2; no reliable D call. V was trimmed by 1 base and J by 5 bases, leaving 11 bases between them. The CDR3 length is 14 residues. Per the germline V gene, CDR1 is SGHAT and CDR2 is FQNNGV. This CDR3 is CASSLVGSEYGYTF. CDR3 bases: TGTGCCAGCAGCTTAGTCGGCAGCGAGTATGGCTACACCTTC.

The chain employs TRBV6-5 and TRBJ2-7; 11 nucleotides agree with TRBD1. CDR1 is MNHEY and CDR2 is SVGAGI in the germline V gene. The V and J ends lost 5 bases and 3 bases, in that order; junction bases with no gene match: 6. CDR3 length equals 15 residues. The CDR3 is CASSAPGTGGYEQYF. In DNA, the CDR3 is TGTGCCAGCAGTGCCCCCGGGACAGGGGGCTACGAGCAGTACTTC.

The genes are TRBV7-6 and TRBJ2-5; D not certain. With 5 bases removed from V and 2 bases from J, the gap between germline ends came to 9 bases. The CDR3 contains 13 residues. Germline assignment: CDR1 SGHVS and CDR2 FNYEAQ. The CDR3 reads CASSHSGQETQYF. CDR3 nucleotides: TGTGCCAGCAGCCACTCAGGTCAAGAGACCCAGTACTTC. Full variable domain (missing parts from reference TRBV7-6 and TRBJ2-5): GAGVSQSPRYKVTKRGQDVALRCDPISGHVSLYWYRQALGQGPEFLTYFNYEAQQDKSGLPNDRFSAERPEGSISTLTIQRTEQRDSAMYRCASSHSGQETQYFGPGTRLLVL.

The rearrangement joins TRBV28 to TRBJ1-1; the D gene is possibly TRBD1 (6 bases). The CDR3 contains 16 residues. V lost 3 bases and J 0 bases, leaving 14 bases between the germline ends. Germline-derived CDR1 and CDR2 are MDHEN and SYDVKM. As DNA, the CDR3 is TGTGCCAGCAGTTTGGACATCGGGACAATGAACACTGAAGCTTTCTTT. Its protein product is CASSLDIGTMNTEAFF. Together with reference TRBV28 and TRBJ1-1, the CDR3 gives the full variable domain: DVKVTQSSRYLVKRTGEKVFLECVQDMDHENMFWYRQDPGLGLRLIYFSYDVKMKEKGDIPEGYSVSREKKERFSLILESASTNQTSMYLCASSLDIGTMNTEAFFGQGTRLTVV.

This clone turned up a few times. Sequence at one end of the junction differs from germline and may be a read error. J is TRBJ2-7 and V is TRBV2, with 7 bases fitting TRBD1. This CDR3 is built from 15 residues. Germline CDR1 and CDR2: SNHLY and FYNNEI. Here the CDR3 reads CASREVGGRWYEQYF. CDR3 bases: TGTGCCAGCAGGGAAGTAGGGGGCCGCTGGTACGAGCAGTACTTC.

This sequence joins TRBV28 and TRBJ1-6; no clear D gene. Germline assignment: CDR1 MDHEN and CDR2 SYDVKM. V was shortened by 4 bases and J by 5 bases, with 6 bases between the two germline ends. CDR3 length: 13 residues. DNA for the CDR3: TGTGCCAGCAGTTCGGGGAATAATTCACCCCTCCACTTT. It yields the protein CASSSGNNSPLHF.

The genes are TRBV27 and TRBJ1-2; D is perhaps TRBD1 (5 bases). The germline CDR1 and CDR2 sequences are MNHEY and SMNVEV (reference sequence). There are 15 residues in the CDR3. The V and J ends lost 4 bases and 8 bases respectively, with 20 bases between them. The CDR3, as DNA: TGTGCCAGCAGTTCGCCCGGGACTAGAGATTTGGGCTACACCTTC. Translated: CASSSPGTRDLGYTF.

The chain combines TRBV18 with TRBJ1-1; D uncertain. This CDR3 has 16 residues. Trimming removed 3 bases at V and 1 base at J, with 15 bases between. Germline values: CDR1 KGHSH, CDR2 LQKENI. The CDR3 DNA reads TGTGCCAGCTCACCCCTAGGTCCTACGGCGAACACTGAAGCTTTCTTT. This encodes CASSPLGPTANTEAFF.

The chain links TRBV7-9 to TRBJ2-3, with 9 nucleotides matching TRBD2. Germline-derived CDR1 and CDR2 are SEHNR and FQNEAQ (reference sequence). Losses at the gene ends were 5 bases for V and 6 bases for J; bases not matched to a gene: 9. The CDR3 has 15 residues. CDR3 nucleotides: TGTGCCAGCAGCCTCTGGCGGGGGGGCGGGGATACGCAGTATTTT. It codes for CASSLWRGGGDTQYF.

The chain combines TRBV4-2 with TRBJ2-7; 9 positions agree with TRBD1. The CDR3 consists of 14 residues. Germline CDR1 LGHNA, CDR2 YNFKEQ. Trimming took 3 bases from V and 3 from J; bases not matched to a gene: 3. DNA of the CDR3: TGTGCCAGCAGCCATCGGACAGGGGACTACGAGCAGTACTTC. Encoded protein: CASSHRTGDYEQYF.

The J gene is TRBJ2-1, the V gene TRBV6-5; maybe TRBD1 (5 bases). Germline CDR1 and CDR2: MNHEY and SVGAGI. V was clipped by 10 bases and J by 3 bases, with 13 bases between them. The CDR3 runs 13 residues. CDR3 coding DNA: TGTGCCACCCGCAGGGCCATCTACAATGAGCAGTTCTTC. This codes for CATRRAIYNEQFF.

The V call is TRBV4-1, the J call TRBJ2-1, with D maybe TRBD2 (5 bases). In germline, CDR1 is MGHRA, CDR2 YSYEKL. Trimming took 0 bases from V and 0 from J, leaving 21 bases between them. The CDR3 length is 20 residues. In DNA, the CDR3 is TGCGCCAGCAGCCAAGATTTACTTAGGACTCTCTATAGCTCCTACAATGAGCAGTTCTTC. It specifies CASSQDLLRTLYSSYNEQFF.

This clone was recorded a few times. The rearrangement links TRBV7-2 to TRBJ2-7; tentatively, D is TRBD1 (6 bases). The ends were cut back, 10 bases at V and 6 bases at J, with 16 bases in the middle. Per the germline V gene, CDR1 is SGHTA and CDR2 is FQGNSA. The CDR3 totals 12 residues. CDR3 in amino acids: CAIGGRGIEQYF. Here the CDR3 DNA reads TGTGCCATAGGTGGCAGGGGAATCGAGCAGTACTTC. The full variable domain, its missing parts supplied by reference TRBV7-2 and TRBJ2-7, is GAGVSQSPSNKVTEKGKDVELRCDPISGHTALYWYRQSLGQGLEFLIYFQGNSAPDKSGLPSDRFSAERTGGSVSTLTIQRTQQEDSAVYLCAIGGRGIEQYFGPGTRLTVT.

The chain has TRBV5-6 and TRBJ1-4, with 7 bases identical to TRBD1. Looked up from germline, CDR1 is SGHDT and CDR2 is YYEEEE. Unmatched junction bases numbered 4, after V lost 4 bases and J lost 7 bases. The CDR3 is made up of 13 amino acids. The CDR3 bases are TGTGCCAGCAGCCGCGACAGGGTTGAAAAACTGTTTTTT. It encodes CASSRDRVEKLFF.

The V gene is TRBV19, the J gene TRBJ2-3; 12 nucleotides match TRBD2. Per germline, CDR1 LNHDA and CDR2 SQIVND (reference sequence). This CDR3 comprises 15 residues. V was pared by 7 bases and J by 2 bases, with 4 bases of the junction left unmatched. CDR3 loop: CASTWTSGDTDTQYF. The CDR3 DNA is TGTGCCAGTACCTGGACTAGCGGGGACACAGATACGCAGTATTTT.

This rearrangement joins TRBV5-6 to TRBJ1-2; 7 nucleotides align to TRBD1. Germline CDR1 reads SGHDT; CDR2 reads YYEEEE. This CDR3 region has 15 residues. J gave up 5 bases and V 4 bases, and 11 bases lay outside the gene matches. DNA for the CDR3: TGTGCCAGCAGCAACTCGGACAGGCTCTATTATGGCTACACCTTC. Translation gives CASSNSDRLYYGYTF.

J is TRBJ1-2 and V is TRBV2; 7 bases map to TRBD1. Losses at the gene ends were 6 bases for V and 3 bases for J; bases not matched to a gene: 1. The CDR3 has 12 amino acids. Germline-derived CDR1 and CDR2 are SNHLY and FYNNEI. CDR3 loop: CASRGQYYGYTF. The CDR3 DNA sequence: TGTGCCAGCAGGGGACAGTACTATGGCTACACCTTC. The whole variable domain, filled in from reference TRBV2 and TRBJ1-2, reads EPEVTQTPSHQVTQMGQEVILRCVPISNHLYFYWYRQILGQKVEFLVSFYNNEISEKSEIFDDQFSVERPDGSNFTLKIRSTKLEDSAMYFCASRGQYYGYTFGSGTRLTVV.

CDR3 coding DNA: TGCGCCAGCAGCCAAGTCCCCGGACAGGGAGGAGAGACCCAGTACTTC. Residues: CASSQVPGQGGETQYF. This chain links TRBV4-1 with TRBJ2-5; 8 bases are a match to TRBD1. CDR1 and CDR2 (germline): MGHRA, YSYEKL. CDR3 length: 16 amino acids. Trimming at V came to 1 base and at J to 4 bases, leaving 8 bases not matched to a gene.